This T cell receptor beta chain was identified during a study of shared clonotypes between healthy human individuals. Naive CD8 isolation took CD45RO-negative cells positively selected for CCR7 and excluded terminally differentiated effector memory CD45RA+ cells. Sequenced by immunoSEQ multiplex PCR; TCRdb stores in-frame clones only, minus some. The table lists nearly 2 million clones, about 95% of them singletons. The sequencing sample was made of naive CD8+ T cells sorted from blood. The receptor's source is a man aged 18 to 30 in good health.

CDR3 loop: CASYLPTDTQYF. DNA of the CDR3: TGTGCCAGCTACTTACCCACAGATACGCAGTATTTT. V is TRBV6-1 and J is TRBJ2-3, with D hard to call. CDR1 MNHNS and CDR2 SASEGT come from the germline V gene. This CDR3 is 12 amino acids long. V was shortened by 8 bases and J by 2 bases, with 8 bases between the two germline ends.